The entry that follows covers one T cell receptor (beta chain) sequence. Sequenced by immunoSEQ multiplex PCR; TCRdb stores in-frame clones only, minus some. The sample holds about 40,000 clones, 91% seen once. This specimen belongs to a study of T cell changes during pregnancy in multiple sclerosis. Germline V gives CDR1 MNHEY, CDR2 SMNVEV (reference sequence). J gave up 5 bases and V 5 bases, and 11 bases lay outside the gene matches. This CDR3 has 16 amino acids. The sample here was CD8+ T cells from peripheral blood mononuclear cells, taken before pregnancy. The sequence came from a female donor with multiple sclerosis, enrolled in a pregnancy study. This chain connects TRBV27 to TRBJ2-3; 9 positions match TRBD2. CDR3 region: CASSPWREGQGDTQYF. CDR3 DNA sequence: TGTGCCAGCAGTCCCTGGCGGGAGGGCCAGGGAGATACGCAGTATTTT.